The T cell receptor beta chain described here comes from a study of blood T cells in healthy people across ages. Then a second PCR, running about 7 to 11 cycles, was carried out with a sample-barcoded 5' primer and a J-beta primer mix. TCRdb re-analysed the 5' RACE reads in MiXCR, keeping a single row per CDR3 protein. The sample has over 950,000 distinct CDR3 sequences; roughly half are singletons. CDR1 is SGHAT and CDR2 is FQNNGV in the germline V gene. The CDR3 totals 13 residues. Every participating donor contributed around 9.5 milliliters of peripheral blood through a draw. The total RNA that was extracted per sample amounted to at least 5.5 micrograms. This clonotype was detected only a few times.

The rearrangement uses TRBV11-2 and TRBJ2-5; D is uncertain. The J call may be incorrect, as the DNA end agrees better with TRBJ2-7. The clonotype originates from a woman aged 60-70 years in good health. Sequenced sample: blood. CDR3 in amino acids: CASSLDLWYEQYF. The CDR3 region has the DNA TGTGCCAGCAGCTTAGATCTTTGGTACGAGCAGTACTTC.